Listed here are 17 T cell receptor beta chains from one sample, sequenced in a study of cytomegalovirus exposure and HLA in healthy donors. The PCR had 60 Vbeta and 13 Jbeta primers. Profiled with immunoSEQ multiplex PCR; TCRdb holds only in-frame clones, not every one. The sample lists 150,000 to 200,000 clones; 80% were seen once. Sequenced sample: PBMCs. The receptors were gathered from a woman between 45 and 65 years old in good health and CMV-seronegative.

This chain joins TRBV5-1 and TRBJ2-5; 7 bases are a match to TRBD1. The V gene end was trimmed by 0 bases and the J gene end by 5 bases; junction bases not matched to a gene: 4. This CDR3 is 14 amino acids long. Germline V gene lookup returns CDR1 SGHRS and CDR2 YFSETQ. DNA of the CDR3: TGCGCCAGCAGCTTGGCCGTAGGGGGCGAGACCCAGTACTTC. Translation gives CASSLAVGGETQYF.

V usage is TRBV14 and J usage is TRBJ2-3; TRBD2 might be the D (6 bases). The length of the CDR3 is 17 residues. Germline CDR1 and CDR2: SGHDN and FVKESK. The V end was cut by 1 base, the J end by 3 bases, with 17 bases between. The CDR3 DNA reads TGTGCCAGCAGCCAAGCCTCTAGCGCCCGAGGAACAGATACGCAGTATTTT. It yields the protein CASSQASSARGTDTQYF.

The J gene is TRBJ2-3, the V gene TRBV19, with D maybe TRBD2 (5 bases). V was pared by 4 bases and J by 7 bases, with 9 bases between. The CDR3 extends over 12 amino acids. CDR1 and CDR2 from the germline V gene are LNHDA and SQIVND (reference sequence). CDR3 DNA: TGTGCCAGTAGTAAAGGCGGGTATACGCAGTATTTT. Protein product: CASSKGGYTQYF.

The chain joins TRBV7-6 to TRBJ2-7, with D unclear. The length of the CDR3 is 11 residues. Trimming pared 4 bases from V and 3 bases from J, leaving 4 bases between. From germline, CDR1 is SGHVS and CDR2 FNYEAQ. CDR3 sequence reads: CASSWSYEQYF. The CDR3 bases are TGTGCCAGCAGCTGGAGCTACGAGCAGTACTTC.

The chain is built from TRBV9 and TRBJ1-5, with 7 bases aligning to TRBD1. Germline V gene sequence: CDR1 SGDLS, CDR2 YYNGEE. CDR3 length: 15 residues. Unmatched junction bases numbered 3, after V lost 0 bases and J lost 3 bases. CDR3: CASSVEGTANQPQHF. CDR3 nucleotide sequence: TGTGCCAGCAGCGTAGAAGGGACAGCCAATCAGCCCCAGCATTTT. Based on the CDR3 plus reference TRBV9 and TRBJ1-5, the full variable domain is DSGVTQTPKHLITATGQRVTLRCSPRSGDLSVYWYQQSLDQGLQFLIQYYNGEERAKGNILERFSAQQFPDLHSELNLSSLELGDSALYFCASSVEGTANQPQHFGDGTRLSIL.

This clone occurred a few times. The J gene is TRBJ1-1, the V gene TRBV6-6; tentatively, D is TRBD1 (5 bases). The CDR3 contains 13 residues. V lost 7 bases and J lost 1, with 10 bases in between. CDR1 is MNHNY, CDR2 SVGAGI, per germline (reference sequence). The CDR3 here is CASTLTENTEAFF. As DNA, the CDR3 is TGTGCCAGCACCTTGACAGAGAACACTGAAGCTTTCTTT.

This clone was detected a few times. The V call is TRBV4-3, the J call TRBJ2-3, with 13 bases fitting TRBD2. This CDR3 comprises 17 residues. Germline loops: CDR1 LGHNA, CDR2 YSLEER. Trimming at V came to 0 bases and at J to 2 bases, leaving 2 bases not matched to a gene. This CDR3 is CASSQDGTSGVTDTQYF. For the CDR3, the DNA is TGCGCCAGCAGCCAAGACGGGACTAGCGGGGTCACAGATACGCAGTATTTT.

V usage is TRBV4-3 and J usage is TRBJ2-7, with 11 bases aligning to TRBD2. After removal of 0 bases from V and 3 bases from J, the junction contained 10 bases not matched to a gene. CDR3 size: 18 residues. The germline V gene encodes CDR1 LGHNA and CDR2 YSLEER. The CDR3 sequence is CASSQDPMTSGDDYEQYF. The CDR3 coding sequence is TGCGCCAGCAGCCAAGACCCGATGACTAGCGGGGATGACTACGAGCAGTACTTC.

V is TRBV29-1 and J is TRBJ1-5; TRBD1 aligns across 8 bases. The V segment lost 4 bases and the J segment 4 bases; nucleotides outside the gene matches: 3. The germline gives CDR1 SQVTM, CDR2 ANQGSEA. There are 13 residues in the CDR3. CDR3 sequence: CSVADRANQPQHF. As DNA, the CDR3 is TGCAGCGTTGCGGACAGGGCAAATCAGCCCCAGCATTTT.

This chain joins TRBV27 and TRBJ1-2; D is possibly TRBD1 (6 bases). The germline gives CDR1 MNHEY, CDR2 SMNVEV (reference sequence). This CDR3 has 15 amino acids. Trimming left V 5 bases short and J 7 bases short, with 20 bases between. The CDR3 is CASSNRVGIAGGYTF. Written as DNA, the CDR3 is TGTGCCAGCAGTAACAGGGTAGGGATAGCGGGTGGCTACACCTTC.

The chain's CDR3 is CASSLLAGGSSYEQYF. The CDR3 nucleotides are TGTGCCAGCAGTTTATTGGCAGGGGGTTCATCCTACGAGCAGTACTTC. This sequence joins TRBV27 and TRBJ2-7; 7 bases agree with TRBD1. The trim removed 1 base at V and 1 base at J, leaving 7 bases unmatched. The germline gives CDR1 MNHEY, CDR2 SMNVEV (reference sequence). The CDR3 consists of 16 residues.

The genes are TRBV28 and TRBJ2-7; maybe TRBD1 (6 bases). V was cut by 7 bases and J by 4 bases, with 11 bases left in between. Germline V gene data show CDR1 as MDHEN and CDR2 as SYDVKM. The CDR3 is 12 amino acids. CDR3 bases: TGTGCCAGCACGACAGGACCTTACGAGCAGTACTTC. Protein product: CASTTGPYEQYF.

The gene calls are TRBV14 and TRBJ2-1; 7 bases match TRBD2. V was clipped by 6 bases and J by 7 bases; unmatched bases: 9. The CDR3 runs to 14 residues. Germline V gene lookup returns CDR1 SGHDN and CDR2 FVKESK. DNA of the CDR3: TGTGCCAGCAGTCGGAGACTAGCTGGGAATGAGCAGTTCTTC. This sequence encodes CASSRRLAGNEQFF.

The gene calls are TRBV15 and TRBJ1-2; D may be TRBD1 (5 bases). There are 15 residues in the CDR3. V dropped 0 bases and J dropped 3 bases, with 11 bases sitting between them. Germline CDR1 and CDR2: LNHNV and YYDKDF (reference sequence). The CDR3 sequence: CATSRDMQGYYGYTF. The CDR3 nucleotides read TGTGCCACCAGCAGAGATATGCAGGGCTACTATGGCTACACCTTC.

The rearrangement links TRBV18 to TRBJ1-5, with D possibly being TRBD1 (6 bases). The CDR3 is 14 amino acids. Trimming stripped 4 bases from V and 3 bases from J, with 10 bases between. The germline CDR1 and CDR2 sequences are KGHSH and LQKENI. The CDR3 protein is CASSQQGNNQPQHF. In DNA form, the CDR3 reads TGTGCCAGCTCACAACAGGGAAACAATCAGCCCCAGCATTTT.

This sequence joins TRBV12-5 and TRBJ2-5, with no clear D. With 0 bases removed from V and 8 bases from J, the gap between germline ends came to 7 bases. The CDR3 consists of 12 residues. Germline CDR1 LGHNT, CDR2 FRNRAP. CDR3 bases: TGTGCTAGTGGTTTGGTACACGCCACCCAGTACTTC. The encoded protein is CASGLVHATQYF.

The chain joins TRBV11-2 to TRBJ1-2, with D maybe TRBD1 (6 bases). The ends were cut back, 0 bases at V and 3 bases at J, with 8 bases in the middle. Looked up from germline, CDR1 is SGHAT and CDR2 is FQNNGV. This CDR3 is built from 14 residues. The CDR3 sequence is CASSLDPGDYGYTF. CDR3 in DNA: TGTGCCAGCAGCTTAGATCCAGGGGACTATGGCTACACCTTC.